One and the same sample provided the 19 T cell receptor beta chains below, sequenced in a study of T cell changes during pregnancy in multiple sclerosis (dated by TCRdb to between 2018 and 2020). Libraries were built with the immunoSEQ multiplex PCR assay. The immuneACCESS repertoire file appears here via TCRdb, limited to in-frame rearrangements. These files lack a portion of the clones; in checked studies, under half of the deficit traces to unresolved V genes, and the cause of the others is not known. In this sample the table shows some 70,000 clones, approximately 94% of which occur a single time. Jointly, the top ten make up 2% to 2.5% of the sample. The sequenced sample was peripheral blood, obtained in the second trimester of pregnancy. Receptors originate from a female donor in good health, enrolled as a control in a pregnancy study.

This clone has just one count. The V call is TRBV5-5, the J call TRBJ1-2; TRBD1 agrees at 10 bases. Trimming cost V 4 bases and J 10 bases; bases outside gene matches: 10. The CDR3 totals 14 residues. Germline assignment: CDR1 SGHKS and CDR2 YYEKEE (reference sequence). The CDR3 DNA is TGTGCCAGCAGCCCCGACAGGGGGCTGGGGCCCTACACCTTC. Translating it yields CASSPDRGLGPYTF.

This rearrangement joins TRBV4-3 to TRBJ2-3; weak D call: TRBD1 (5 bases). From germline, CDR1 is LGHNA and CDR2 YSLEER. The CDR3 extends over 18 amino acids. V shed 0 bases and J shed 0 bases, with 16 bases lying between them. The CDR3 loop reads CASSQDRGADLSTDTQYF. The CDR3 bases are TGCGCCAGCAGCCAAGATAGGGGTGCAGACCTGAGCACAGATACGCAGTATTTT.

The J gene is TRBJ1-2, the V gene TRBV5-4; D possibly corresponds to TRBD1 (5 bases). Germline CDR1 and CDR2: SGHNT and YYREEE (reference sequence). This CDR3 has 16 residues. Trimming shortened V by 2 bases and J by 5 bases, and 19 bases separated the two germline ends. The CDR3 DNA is TGTGCCAGCAGCTTAAGTTTGGGCAGCGGGGGGTATGGCTACACCTTC. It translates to CASSLSLGSGGYGYTF.

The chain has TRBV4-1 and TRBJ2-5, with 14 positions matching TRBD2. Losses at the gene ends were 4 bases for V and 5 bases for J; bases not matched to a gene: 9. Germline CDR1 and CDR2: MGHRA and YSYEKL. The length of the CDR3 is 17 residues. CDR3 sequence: CASSPETSGGARETQYF. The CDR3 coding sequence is TGCGCCAGCAGCCCGGAGACTAGCGGGGGGGCCCGCGAGACCCAGTACTTC.

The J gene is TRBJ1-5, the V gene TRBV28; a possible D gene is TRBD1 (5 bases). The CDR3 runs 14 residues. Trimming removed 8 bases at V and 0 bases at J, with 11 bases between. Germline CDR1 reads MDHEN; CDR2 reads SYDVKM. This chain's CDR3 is CASGAPNSNQPQHF. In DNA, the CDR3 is TGTGCCAGCGGGGCGCCAAATAGCAATCAGCCCCAGCATTTT.

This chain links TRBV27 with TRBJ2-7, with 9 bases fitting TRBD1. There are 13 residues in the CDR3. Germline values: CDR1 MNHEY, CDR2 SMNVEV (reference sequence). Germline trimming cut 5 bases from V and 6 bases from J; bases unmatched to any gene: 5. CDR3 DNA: TGTGCCAGCAGTCCCAGGACAGGGGTCGAGCAGTACTTC. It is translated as CASSPRTGVEQYF.

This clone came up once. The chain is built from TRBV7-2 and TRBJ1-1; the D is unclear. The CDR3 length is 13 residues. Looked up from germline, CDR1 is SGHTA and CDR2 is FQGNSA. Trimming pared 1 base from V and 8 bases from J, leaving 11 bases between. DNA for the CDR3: TGTGCCAGCAGCTTAGGGGGAGAGTCAGAAGCTTTCTTT. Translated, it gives CASSLGGESEAFF.

Here the CDR3 DNA reads TGTGCCAGCAGTCCTAACGGGTTTCCTTACACTTCACCCCTCCACTTT. Its translation: CASSPNGFPYTSPLHF. V is TRBV28 and J is TRBJ1-6; no clear D. The CDR3 sequence is 16 residues long. Trimming took off 5 bases at V and 9 bases at J, with 20 bases between the two ends. Germline values: CDR1 MDHEN, CDR2 SYDVKM.

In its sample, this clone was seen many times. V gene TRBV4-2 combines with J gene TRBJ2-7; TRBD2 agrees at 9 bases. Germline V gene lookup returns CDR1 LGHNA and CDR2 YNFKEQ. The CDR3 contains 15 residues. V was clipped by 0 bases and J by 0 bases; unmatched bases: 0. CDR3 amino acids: CASSQDSGSSYEQYF. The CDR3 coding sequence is TGTGCCAGCAGCCAAGATAGCGGGAGCTCCTACGAGCAGTACTTC.

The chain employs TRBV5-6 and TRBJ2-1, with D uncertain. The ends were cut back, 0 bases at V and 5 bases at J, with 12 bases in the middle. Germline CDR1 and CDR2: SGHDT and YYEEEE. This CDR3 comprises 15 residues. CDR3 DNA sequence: TGTGCCAGCAGCTTGGCTTTAGCAGTAGACAATGAGCAGTTCTTC. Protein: CASSLALAVDNEQFF.

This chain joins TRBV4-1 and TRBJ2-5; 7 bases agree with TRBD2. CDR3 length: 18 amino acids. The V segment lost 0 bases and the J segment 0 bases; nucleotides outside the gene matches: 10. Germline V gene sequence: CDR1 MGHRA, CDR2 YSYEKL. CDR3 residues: CASSQEWAGLVNQETQYF. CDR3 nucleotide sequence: TGCGCCAGCAGCCAAGAATGGGCCGGACTAGTAAACCAAGAGACCCAGTACTTC.

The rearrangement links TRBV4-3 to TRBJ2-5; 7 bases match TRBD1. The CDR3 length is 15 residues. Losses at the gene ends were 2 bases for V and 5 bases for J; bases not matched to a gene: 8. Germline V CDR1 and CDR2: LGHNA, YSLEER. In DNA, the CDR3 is TGCGCCAGCAGCCAAAACGGGGACAGCAAGGAGACCCAGTACTTC. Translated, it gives CASSQNGDSKETQYF.

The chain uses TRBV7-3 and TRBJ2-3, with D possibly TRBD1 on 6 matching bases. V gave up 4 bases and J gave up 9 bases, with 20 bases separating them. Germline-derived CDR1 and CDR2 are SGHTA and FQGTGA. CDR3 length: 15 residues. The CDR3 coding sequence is TGTGCCAGCAGCTCCAGCTATTTACAGGGTTTGACGCAGTATTTT. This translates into CASSSSYLQGLTQYF.

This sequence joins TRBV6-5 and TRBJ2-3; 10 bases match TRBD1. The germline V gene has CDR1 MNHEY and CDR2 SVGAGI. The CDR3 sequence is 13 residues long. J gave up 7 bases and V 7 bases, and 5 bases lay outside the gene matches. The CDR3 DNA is TGTGCCAGCACCGGACAGGGGGAACATACGCAGTATTTT. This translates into CASTGQGEHTQYF.

For the CDR3, the DNA is TGTGCCGGCACTAAAAATCGGGATTCACCCCTCCACTTT. Encoded protein: CAGTKNRDSPLHF. This rearrangement joins TRBV28 to TRBJ1-6; no firm D call. The CDR3 is 13 residues long. Germline CDR1 MDHEN, CDR2 SYDVKM. The ends were cut back, 11 bases at V and 8 bases at J, with 16 bases in the middle.

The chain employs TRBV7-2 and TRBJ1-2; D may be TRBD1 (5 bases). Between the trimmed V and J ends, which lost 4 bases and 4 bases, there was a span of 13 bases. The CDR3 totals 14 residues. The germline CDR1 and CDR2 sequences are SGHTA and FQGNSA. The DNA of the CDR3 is TGTGCCAGCAGCTGGGGCGCAGGGCGCTATGGCTACACCTTC. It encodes CASSWGAGRYGYTF.

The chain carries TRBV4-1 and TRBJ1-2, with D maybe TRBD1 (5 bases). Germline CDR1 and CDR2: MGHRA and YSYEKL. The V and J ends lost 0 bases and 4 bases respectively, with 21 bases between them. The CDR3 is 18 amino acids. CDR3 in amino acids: CASSQEVSRVQASYGYTF. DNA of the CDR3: TGCGCCAGCAGCCAAGAAGTCAGTCGGGTACAGGCAAGCTATGGCTACACCTTC.

Written as DNA, the CDR3 is TGCGCCAGCAGCCAAGGGGTGGCAGGGAGGTTTGACTATGGCTACACCTTC. Translated, it gives CASSQGVAGRFDYGYTF. The rearrangement links TRBV4-1 to TRBJ1-2, with a possible D match to TRBD1 (5 bases). Trimming removed 1 base from V and 3 bases from J, with 18 bases in between. The germline V gene has CDR1 MGHRA and CDR2 YSYEKL. This CDR3 is built from 17 residues.

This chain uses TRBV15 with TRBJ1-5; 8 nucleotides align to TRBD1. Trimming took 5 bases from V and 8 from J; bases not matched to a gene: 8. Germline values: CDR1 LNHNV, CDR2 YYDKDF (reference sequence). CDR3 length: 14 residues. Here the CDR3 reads CATSSGQGFEPQHF. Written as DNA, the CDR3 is TGTGCCACCAGCTCAGGACAGGGCTTTGAGCCCCAGCATTTT. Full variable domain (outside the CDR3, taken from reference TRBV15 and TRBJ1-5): DAMVIQNPRYQVTQFGKPVTLSCSQTLNHNVMYWYQQKSSQAPKLLFHYYDKDFNNEADTPDNFQSRRPNTSFCFLDIRSPGLGDTAMYLCATSSGQGFEPQHFGDGTRLSIL.